These 3 T cell receptor beta chains were sequenced from one sample in a study of T cell changes during pregnancy in multiple sclerosis. Sequencing was performed with immunoSEQ multiplex PCR; in TCRdb, only in-frame clones are kept and a portion is missing. The profile shows approximately 59,000 clones, more than 75% of them singletons. This specimen consisted of peripheral blood, obtained in the third trimester of pregnancy. These receptors were taken from a female donor in good health, enrolled as a control in a pregnancy study.

The chain uses TRBV11-2 and TRBJ1-2; 8 bases line up with TRBD1. V dropped 0 bases and J dropped 8; count of bases not matched to a gene: 5. The CDR3 runs 14 residues. The V gene's germline CDR1 is SGHAT and CDR2 FQNNGV. Here the CDR3 reads CASSLDSRQGGYTF. CDR3 in DNA: TGTGCCAGCAGCTTAGACTCGAGACAGGGGGGCTACACCTTC. Together with reference TRBV11-2 and TRBJ1-2, the CDR3 gives the full variable domain: EAGVAQSPRYKIIEKRQSVAFWCNPISGHATLYWYQQILGQGPKLLIQFQNNGVVDDSQLPKDRFSAERLKGVDSTLKIQPAKLEDSAVYLCASSLDSRQGGYTFGSGTRLTVV.

The chain employs TRBV19 and TRBJ2-1, with D maybe TRBD1 (5 bases). CDR1 LNHDA and CDR2 SQIVND come from the germline V gene (reference sequence). Trimming stripped 0 bases from V and 5 bases from J, with 11 bases between. CDR3 size: 15 residues. The CDR3 DNA is TGTGCCAGTAGTATAGATCTTGACAGAAACAATGAGCAGTTCTTC. Translated, it gives CASSIDLDRNNEQFF. Complete variable domain (other parts from reference TRBV19 and TRBJ2-1): DGGITQSPKYLFRKEGQNVTLSCEQNLNHDAMYWYRQDPGQGLRLIYYSQIVNDFQKGDIAEGYSVSREKKESFPLTVTSAQKNPTAFYLCASSIDLDRNNEQFFGPGTRLTVL.

The CDR3: CASSGPRYGEQYF. The CDR3 nucleotides read TGCGCCAGCAGCGGTCCCCGATATGGCGAGCAGTACTTC. The V and J genes are TRBV10-1 and TRBJ2-7; no clear D gene. The germline CDR1 and CDR2 sequences are WNHNN and SYGVQD (reference sequence). This CDR3 spans 13 amino acids. V lost 6 bases and J lost 6, with 15 bases in between.